These 32 T cell receptor beta chains share one sample of origin, sequenced in a study of Ad26.COV2.S vaccination and SARS-CoV-2 variants. Sequencing was performed with immunoSEQ multiplex PCR; in TCRdb, only in-frame clones are kept and a portion is missing. The sample comprises nearly 400,000 clones, around 89% of which are singletons, and over 1.5% rests with the top ten. Treatment of the sample: 19 received Ad26.COV2.S at low or high dose, single or two shots; roughly 5 received placebo; per-sample allocation not given. Sample collection was performed on day 63 after the first vaccine or placebo injection. Material: peripheral blood, obtained in a trial of Ad26.COV2.S vaccine versus placebo. All receptors come from a person aged 18-65 years who received the Ad26.COV2.S COVID-19 vaccine or a placebo.

The gene calls are TRBV14 and TRBJ2-7, with 11 bases lining up with TRBD2. The CDR3 contains 17 residues. Germline V CDR1 and CDR2: SGHDN, FVKESK. J lost 4 bases, V lost 1 base, and 9 bases had no gene match. CDR3 protein: CASSQVFGTSGRYEQYF. CDR3 sequence (DNA): TGTGCCAGCAGCCAAGTTTTCGGCACTAGCGGGAGATACGAGCAGTACTTC.

The chain uses TRBV19 and TRBJ1-3; the D is unclear. The CDR3 spans 16 residues. Germline loops: CDR1 LNHDA, CDR2 SQIVND (reference sequence). The germline V and J ends were trimmed by 1 base and 0 bases, with 10 bases remaining between them. CDR3: CASSIVGRNSGNTIYF. CDR3 in DNA: TGTGCCAGTAGTATAGTCGGACGGAACTCTGGAAACACCATATATTTT.

This chain uses TRBV27 with TRBJ2-5; D is perhaps TRBD2 (6 bases). The CDR3 consists of 16 residues. Trimming removed 3 bases from V and 4 bases from J, with 18 bases in between. CDR1 and CDR2 from the germline V gene are MNHEY and SMNVEV (reference sequence). The CDR3 here is CASSFLADPTGETQYF. Here the CDR3 DNA reads TGTGCCAGCAGTTTTTTAGCGGACCCTACTGGAGAGACCCAGTACTTC.

V gene TRBV7-2 combines with J gene TRBJ2-3; 7 bases match TRBD1. V shed 1 base and J 5 bases; nucleotides not matched to a gene: 6. Germline CDR1 and CDR2: SGHTA and FQGNSA. The CDR3 extends over 15 amino acids. CDR3: CASSLGQQGLDTQYF. CDR3 in DNA: TGTGCCAGCAGCTTAGGCCAACAGGGGTTAGATACGCAGTATTTT.

The rearrangement uses TRBV29-1 and TRBJ2-1; D uncertain. This CDR3 comprises 12 residues. The V gene lost 7 bases and the J gene lost 7 bases, with 14 bases spanning the gap. The germline V gene has CDR1 SQVTM and CDR2 ANQGSEA. Here the CDR3 reads CSAPLGYNEQFF. CDR3 DNA: TGCAGCGCCCCTCTAGGCTATAATGAGCAGTTCTTC.

The rearrangement joins TRBV12-3 or TRBV12-4 to TRBJ2-7; 7 positions match TRBD1. The ends lost 8 bases at V and 7 bases at J; junction bases unmatched: 8. This CDR3 is 12 amino acids long. DNA of the CDR3: TGTGCCAGCTCAGGGGGTCCCGCGGAGCAGTACTTC. Translating it yields CASSGGPAEQYF.

V gene TRBV24-1 combines with J gene TRBJ2-1; TRBD1 matches 7 bases. The CDR3 spans 18 residues. V lost 5 bases and J lost 1; bases outside the gene matches: 13. The germline V gene has CDR1 KGHDR and CDR2 SFDVKD. This CDR3 reads CATSGIIQGKGSYNEQFF. CDR3 sequence (DNA): TGTGCCACCAGTGGCATCATACAGGGGAAGGGTTCCTACAATGAGCAGTTCTTC.

This sequence joins TRBV5-1 and TRBJ1-1; the match to TRBD1 covers 9 bases. This CDR3 has 13 amino acids. J lost 7 bases, V lost 1 base, and 2 bases had no gene match. Per germline, CDR1 SGHRS and CDR2 YFSETQ. CDR3 nucleotides: TGCGCCAGCAGCTTGTCGGGACAGGGTGAAGCTTTCTTT. The encoded protein is CASSLSGQGEAFF.

The gene calls are TRBV9 and TRBJ1-4; TRBD1 aligns across 7 bases. This CDR3 is built from 14 residues. Germline CDR1 and CDR2: SGDLS and YYNGEE. V lost 2 bases to trimming and J lost 8 bases; unmatched junction nucleotides: 6. The CDR3 reads CASSVDRVSEKLFF. The CDR3 DNA is TGTGCCAGCAGCGTTGACAGGGTTAGCGAAAAACTGTTTTTT.

The V gene is TRBV18, the J gene TRBJ1-5; 9 bases are shared with TRBD1. J was trimmed by 6 bases and V by 8 bases; bases with no gene match: 11. CDR1 is KGHSH, CDR2 LQKENI, per germline. The CDR3 is 15 amino acids. The CDR3 region has the DNA TGTGCCAGCCACGCCGGGGGACAGGGAGGTCAGCCCCAGCATTTT. Translated: CASHAGGQGGQPQHF.

Notes on this clone: Other nucleotide sequences in the sample specify the same CDR3. The rearrangement links TRBV5-1 to TRBJ1-2, with a possible D match to TRBD1 (5 bases). This CDR3 comprises 13 residues. The V gene's germline CDR1 is SGHRS and CDR2 YFSETQ. V was trimmed by 2 bases and J by 2 bases, leaving 7 bases between them. CDR3 in amino acids: CASSFGGNYGYTF. The CDR3 nucleotides are TGCGCCAGCAGCTTCGGGGGGAACTATGGCTACACCTTC.

The chain uses TRBV5-8 and TRBJ2-7, with 8 nucleotides matching TRBD1. Germline trimming cut 2 bases from V and 5 bases from J; bases unmatched to any gene: 15. The CDR3 extends over 17 amino acids. From germline, CDR1 is SGHTS and CDR2 YDEGEE. CDR3 sequence reads: CASSFGRGRVSGHEQYF. DNA of the CDR3: TGTGCCAGCAGCTTTGGCAGGGGGCGAGTTAGCGGCCACGAGCAGTACTTC.

The rearrangement joins TRBV18 to TRBJ2-1; no clear D gene. Looked up from germline, CDR1 is KGHSH and CDR2 is LQKENI. Between the trimmed V and J ends, which lost 3 bases and 6 bases, there was a span of 15 bases. The CDR3 has 15 amino acids. The CDR3 spells CASSPSSKSGNEQFF. The CDR3 DNA is TGTGCCAGCTCACCTTCGTCGAAATCCGGCAATGAGCAGTTCTTC. The variable domain in full, completed from reference TRBV18 and TRBJ2-1, reads NAGVMQNPRHLVRRRGQEARLRCSPMKGHSHVYWYRQLPEEGLKFMVYLQKENIIDESGMPKERFSAEFPKEGPSILRIQQVVRGDSAAYFCASSPSSKSGNEQFFGPGTRLTVL.

Ten or more counts support this clone. The genes are TRBV5-8 and TRBJ2-6; no clear D. CDR1 is SGHTS, CDR2 YDEGEE, per germline. The CDR3 contains 14 residues. The germline V and J ends were trimmed by 1 base and 1 base, with 3 bases remaining between them. The CDR3 protein is CASSLRSGANVLTF. The CDR3 DNA follows: TGTGCCAGCAGCTTGCGGTCTGGGGCCAACGTCCTGACTTTC.

The chain couples TRBV19 to TRBJ1-4; D is undetermined. V lost 6 bases and J 0 bases, leaving 8 bases between the germline ends. Germline assignment: CDR1 LNHDA and CDR2 SQIVND (reference sequence). This CDR3 spans 14 amino acids. The CDR3 sequence is CASRTAPTNEKLFF. DNA of the CDR3: TGTGCCAGTAGGACCGCTCCAACTAATGAAAAACTGTTTTTT.

The chain links TRBV5-1 to TRBJ2-7; 10 positions match TRBD2. The germline gives CDR1 SGHRS, CDR2 YFSETQ. The V and J ends lost 4 bases and 0 bases, in that order; junction bases with no gene match: 1. The CDR3 spans 14 residues. CDR3 in amino acids: CASSTSGISYEQYF. CDR3 bases: TGCGCCAGCAGCACTAGCGGGATCTCCTACGAGCAGTACTTC.

This sequence joins TRBV5-5 and TRBJ2-1, with 10 bases lining up with TRBD2. Unmatched junction bases numbered 10, after V lost 3 bases and J lost 7 bases. CDR3 length equals 16 residues. Looked up from germline, CDR1 is SGHKS and CDR2 is YYEKEE (reference sequence). The CDR3 sequence is CASSSGGLAGVNEQFF. The CDR3 DNA follows: TGTGCCAGCAGCTCAGGGGGGCTAGCGGGAGTTAATGAGCAGTTCTTC.

The chain couples TRBV10-3 to TRBJ1-1, with D possibly being TRBD1 (5 bases). Looked up from germline, CDR1 is ENHRY and CDR2 is SYGVKD. V gave up 2 bases and J gave up 1 base, with 8 bases separating them. This CDR3 contains 14 residues. The CDR3 region is CAISEATGNTEAFF. The CDR3, as DNA: TGTGCCATCAGTGAGGCTACAGGGAACACTGAAGCTTTCTTT.

The chain employs TRBV5-6 and TRBJ2-2, with 8 bases lining up with TRBD1. The CDR3 sequence is 14 residues long. V lost 0 bases to trimming and J lost 7 bases; unmatched junction nucleotides: 2. Germline CDR1 SGHDT, CDR2 YYEEEE. The CDR3 reads CASSLGQGSGELFF. DNA of the CDR3: TGTGCCAGCAGCTTGGGACAGGGGAGCGGGGAGCTGTTTTTT.

J is TRBJ1-2 and V is TRBV10-2; D gene uncertain. The CDR3 extends over 13 amino acids. In germline, CDR1 is WSHSY, CDR2 SAAADI. V lost 0 bases to trimming and J lost 8 bases, with 10 bases between them. The CDR3 loop reads CASSESLGHGYTF. DNA for the CDR3: TGCGCCAGCAGTGAGTCGTTAGGGCACGGCTACACCTTC.

This chain joins TRBV4-2 and TRBJ1-1; D unresolved. Looked up from germline, CDR1 is LGHNA and CDR2 is YNFKEQ. This CDR3 comprises 17 residues. Between the trimmed V and J ends, which lost 0 bases and 0 bases, there was a span of 14 bases. The CDR3 region is CASSQDSMFGLNTEAFF. The CDR3 coding sequence is TGTGCCAGCAGCCAAGATTCAATGTTCGGGTTGAACACTGAAGCTTTCTTT.

V usage is TRBV7-5 and J usage is TRBJ2-7; TRBD1, the table's D call, lacks a check against the DNA. TRBV7-5 is listed as a pseudogene. There are 19 residues in the CDR3. The CDR3 spells CVRSLLCRTAQVFHYEQYF. The CDR3 nucleotides are TGTGTCAGAAGCCTATTATGCCGGACAGCGCAAGTTTTCCACTACGAGCAGTACTTC.

CDR3 amino acids: CASRAGTGYEQYF. The CDR3 coding sequence is TGCGCCAGCAGGGCCGGGACGGGCTACGAGCAGTACTTC. The chain joins TRBV10-1 to TRBJ2-7, with D perhaps assigned TRBD1 or TRBD2 (5 bases each). The V end lost 6 bases, the J end lost 3 bases, and 12 bases lay between the germline ends. This CDR3 contains 13 residues. The germline V gene encodes CDR1 WNHNN and CDR2 SYGVQD (reference sequence).

The V and J genes are TRBV29-1 and TRBJ1-1; the D gene is possibly TRBD1 (6 bases). Near its end, the DNA agrees better with TRBJ1-6, so the J call may be wrong. The CDR3 loop spans 14 amino acids. CDR1 is SQVTM, CDR2 ANQGSEA, per germline. The CDR3 nucleotides read TGCAGCGTTGAAGAAAAAGACAGGACCTCGAGACTCCACTTT. Protein sequence: CSVEEKDRTSRLHF.

Regarding this clone: Given a much more abundant clone one base away, this may be a read error. The rearrangement uses TRBV28 and TRBJ2-1; the D is unclear. This CDR3 is 12 amino acids long. V was pared by 6 bases and J by 4 bases, with 7 bases between. Germline CDR1 reads MDHEN; CDR2 reads SYDVKM. CDR3 bases: TGTGCCAGCAGCCACCGTTACAATGAGCAGTTCTTC. Translating it yields CASSHRYNEQFF.

The rearrangement uses TRBV14 and TRBJ2-7, with 8 bases lining up with TRBD1. Per the germline V gene, CDR1 is SGHDN and CDR2 is FVKESK. V shed 1 base, J shed 5 bases, and the junction held 7 bases outside the gene matches. CDR3 length: 15 residues. As DNA, the CDR3 is TGTGCCAGCAGCCAAGTGAGGACAGGGTGGAACGAGCAGTACTTC. Protein sequence: CASSQVRTGWNEQYF.

The rearrangement joins TRBV6-6 to TRBJ1-5; D gene ambiguous. The V end lost 0 bases, the J end lost 4 bases, and 7 bases lay between the germline ends. Germline CDR1 and CDR2: MNHNY and SVGAGI (reference sequence). The CDR3 spans 14 residues. CDR3 region: CASSYSTGNQPQHF. Here the CDR3 DNA reads TGTGCCAGCAGTTACTCGACGGGAAATCAGCCCCAGCATTTT.

This chain uses TRBV2 with TRBJ2-1; possible D gene TRBD2, 5 bases. The CDR3 is made up of 14 amino acids. The germline V gene encodes CDR1 SNHLY and CDR2 FYNNEI. V was trimmed by 7 bases and J by 8 bases, leaving 18 bases between them. The CDR3 DNA is TGTGCCAGCAAAGTGGGAGAGGGTTCGGATGAGCAGTTCTTC. Translated: CASKVGEGSDEQFF.

The genes are TRBV7-3 and TRBJ2-1; unclear D gene. The ends were cut back, 6 bases at V and 8 bases at J, with 17 bases in the middle. This CDR3 spans 14 amino acids. Germline loops: CDR1 SGHTA, CDR2 FQGTGA. CDR3 DNA sequence: TGTGCCAGCAGGAAAAACCAGGCAGCCCATGAGCAGTTCTTC. It is translated as CASRKNQAAHEQFF.

On this clone itself: This sequence may be a read error, since a much larger clone differs from it by one base. The V call is TRBV7-2, the J call TRBJ1-2; 10 bases agree with TRBD1. J gave up 7 bases and V 5 bases, and 4 bases lay outside the gene matches. The germline V gene encodes CDR1 SGHTA and CDR2 FQGNSA. This CDR3 is built from 13 residues. CDR3 residues: CASSPGTGAGYTF. For the CDR3, the DNA is TGTGCCAGCAGCCCCGGGACAGGGGCTGGCTACACCTTC.

The chain links TRBV28 to TRBJ1-2; the D is unclear. Deletions cut 5 bases from V and 4 bases from J, with 14 bases between. Germline V lookup: CDR1 MDHEN, CDR2 SYDVKM. The CDR3 contains 14 residues. The CDR3 DNA follows: TGTGCCAGCAGTCTTCCCTTTTTGGGCTATGGCTACACCTTC. This sequence encodes CASSLPFLGYGYTF.

The chain is built from TRBV14 and TRBJ1-2; no clear D gene. Germline lookup yields CDR1 SGHDN and CDR2 FVKESK. The CDR3 has 17 residues. The ends were cut back, 2 bases at V and 3 bases at J, with 19 bases in the middle. CDR3 loop: CASSQRSAVEGYYGYTF. CDR3 DNA sequence: TGTGCCAGCAGCCAAAGGTCGGCCGTAGAAGGTTACTATGGCTACACCTTC.